The 24 T cell receptor beta chains reported below all come from one sample, sequenced in a study of blood T cells in healthy people across ages. For the second PCR, which ran for roughly 6 to 11 cycles, a sample-barcoded 5' primer and a J-beta primer mix were used. MiXCR, run by TCRdb on the 5' RACE reads, gives a single entry per CDR3 protein. Of roughly 800,000 distinct CDR3 sequences listed, around 25% are singletons. These data were likewise used in another study, on T cells of mothers and their children.

What was sequenced was blood. The receptors derive from a boy between 10 and 17 years old in good health.

V gene TRBV5-6 combines with J gene TRBJ2-4; 14 bases are a match to TRBD2. The CDR3 runs 21 residues. The J segment lost 10 bases and the V segment lost 3 bases, leaving 24 bases of the junction unmatched. The germline CDR1 and CDR2 sequences are SGHDT and YYEEEE. In DNA, the CDR3 is TGTGCCAGCAGCTGGGCCTTCCCGGGACTAGCGGGAGATCGGGATCTTTGGATTCAGTACTTC. Translating gives CASSWAFPGLAGDRDLWIQYF.

The chain recombines TRBV2 with TRBJ2-6; TRBD1 matches at 7 bases. The length of the CDR3 is 17 residues. The V gene's germline CDR1 is SNHLY and CDR2 FYNNEI. The V segment lost 5 bases and the J segment 0 bases; nucleotides outside the gene matches: 7. DNA of the CDR3: TGTGCCAGCAGTCGGGACAGTTCCCCCTCTGGGGCCAACGTCCTGACTTTC. This sequence encodes CASSRDSSPSGANVLTF.

This clonotype was seen a few times. V is TRBV4-2 and J is TRBJ1-1; D is possibly TRBD1 (5 bases). Germline CDR1 LGHNA, CDR2 YNFKEQ. V was clipped by 4 bases and J by 2 bases, with 14 bases between them. CDR3 length equals 15 residues. The CDR3 is CASSLPAGANTEAFF. The CDR3 DNA reads TGTGCCAGCAGCCTCCCCGCCGGGGCCAACACTGAAGCTTTCTTT.

This clonotype has more than one count but fewer than ten. The chain uses TRBV28 and TRBJ2-7; 11 positions agree with TRBD2. The CDR3 spans 15 residues. CDR1 is MDHEN and CDR2 is SYDVKM in the germline V gene. V gave up 6 bases and J gave up 1 base; unmatched junction bases: 5. Written as DNA, the CDR3 is TGTGCCAGCAGACTCCGACTAGCGGGATCCTACGAGCAGTACTTC. Encoded protein: CASRLRLAGSYEQYF.

This clonotype showed up just a few times. V gene TRBV18 combines with J gene TRBJ2-7; no reliable D call. Trimming removed 4 bases at V and 4 bases at J, with 8 bases between. This CDR3 comprises 12 residues. Germline V gene sequence: CDR1 KGHSH, CDR2 LQKENI. The DNA of the CDR3 is TGTGCCAGCTCACAAATGGGGTACGAGCAGTACTTC. Encoded protein: CASSQMGYEQYF. Supplemented by reference TRBV18 and TRBJ2-7, the full variable domain reads NAGVMQNPRHLVRRRGQEARLRCSPMKGHSHVYWYRQLPEEGLKFMVYLQKENIIDESGMPKERFSAEFPKEGPSILRIQQVVRGDSAAYFCASSQMGYEQYFGPGTRLTVT.

This clonotype showed up just a few times. The chain uses TRBV4-2 and TRBJ1-2; D unclear. The germline V and J ends were trimmed by 5 bases and 5 bases, with 18 bases remaining between them. Germline V gives CDR1 LGHNA, CDR2 YNFKEQ. There are 15 residues in the CDR3. CDR3 coding DNA: TGTGCCAGCAGCGCCATGTTGGAGATGGGGTATGGCTACACCTTC. This sequence encodes CASSAMLEMGYGYTF.

This clonotype occurred a few times. The genes are TRBV3-1 and TRBJ2-5; 8 bases are a match to TRBD2. There are 17 residues in the CDR3. The V gene end was trimmed by 0 bases and the J gene end by 2 bases; junction bases not matched to a gene: 8. Looked up from germline, CDR1 is LGHDT and CDR2 is YNNKEL (reference sequence). The CDR3 reads CASSQEEGTSGQETQYF. The DNA for the CDR3 is TGTGCCAGCAGCCAAGAAGAGGGTACTAGCGGACAAGAGACCCAGTACTTC.

This clonotype appeared a few times. The chain combines TRBV2 with TRBJ2-7, with 14 nucleotides matching TRBD2. Germline V CDR1 and CDR2: SNHLY, FYNNEI. Germline trimming cut 6 bases from V and 7 bases from J; bases unmatched to any gene: 8. The CDR3 contains 15 residues. The CDR3 is CASSRETSGGDEQYF. The CDR3, as DNA: TGTGCCAGCAGCAGGGAGACTAGCGGGGGGGATGAGCAGTACTTC.

The J gene is TRBJ2-3, the V gene TRBV6-1, with D unclear. CDR3 length: 17 residues. Germline V gene data show CDR1 as MNHNS and CDR2 as SASEGT. Trimming left V 3 bases short and J 0 bases short, with 16 bases between. CDR3 sequence reads: CASSEARWSSSTDTQYF. The CDR3 nucleotides are TGTGCCAGCAGTGAGGCTAGATGGTCCTCTAGCACAGATACGCAGTATTTT.

This sequence joins TRBV12-3 or TRBV12-4 and TRBJ2-2, with D tentatively TRBD1 or TRBD2 (6 bases each). Trimming removed 5 bases from V and 5 bases from J, with 21 bases in between. The CDR3 length is 17 residues. CDR3 in DNA: TGTGCCAGCAGTGACCAAGGGGGGACCCAGGGGACCGGGGAGCTGTTTTTT. This translates into CASSDQGGTQGTGELFF.

The chain carries TRBV9 and TRBJ1-4; D is uncertain. This CDR3 contains 13 residues. CDR1 and CDR2 from the germline V gene are SGDLS and YYNGEE. V gave up 0 bases and J gave up 1 base, with 1 base separating them. In DNA, the CDR3 is TGTGCCAGCAGCGTAGGAACTAATGAAAAACTGTTTTTT. This codes for CASSVGTNEKLFF.

This clonotype was counted a few times. The chain uses TRBV7-3 and TRBJ2-6, with D possibly being TRBD2 (6 bases). Trimming stripped 4 bases from V and 3 bases from J, with 7 bases between. The germline gives CDR1 SGHTA, CDR2 FQGTGA. CDR3 size: 14 residues. The CDR3 here is CASSWGVGANVLTF. The CDR3 DNA reads as TGTGCCAGCAGCTGGGGGGTTGGGGCCAACGTCCTGACTTTC.

The chain carries TRBV20-1 and TRBJ2-5, with 9 positions matching TRBD1. The closer fit of TRBJ2-7 to the DNA end suggests the J call may be wrong. Germline loops: CDR1 DFQATT, CDR2 SNEGSKA (reference sequence). CDR3 length: 12 amino acids. The DNA of the CDR3 is TGCAGTGCTCAGGACAGGGGAAGCGAGCAGTACTTC. Protein: CSAQDRGSEQYF.

This chain connects TRBV11-1 to TRBJ2-3, with 13 positions matching TRBD2. After removal of 1 base from V and 4 bases from J, the junction contained 14 bases not matched to a gene. The CDR3 sequence is 20 residues long. In germline, CDR1 is SGHAT, CDR2 FQDESV (reference sequence). The CDR3 DNA sequence: TGTGCCAGCAGCTTAGTCCCCTATGGACTAGCGGGAGAGGTGCCAGATACGCAGTATTTT. It specifies CASSLVPYGLAGEVPDTQYF.

The rearrangement joins TRBV28 to TRBJ2-4; TRBD1 matches 8 bases. The CDR3 covers 17 residues. CDR1 MDHEN and CDR2 SYDVKM come from the germline V gene. The J segment lost 1 base and the V segment lost 5 bases, leaving 10 bases of the junction unmatched. The CDR3 sequence is CASSPRGQGPAKNIQYF. The CDR3 DNA follows: TGTGCCAGCAGTCCCAGGGGGCAGGGGCCGGCCAAAAACATTCAGTACTTC. Full variable domain (rest looked up from reference TRBV28 and TRBJ2-4): DVKVTQSSRYLVKRTGEKVFLECVQDMDHENMFWYRQDPGLGLRLIYFSYDVKMKEKGDIPEGYSVSREKKERFSLILESASTNQTSMYLCASSPRGQGPAKNIQYFGAGTRLSVL.

CDR3 residues: CASSYRTGTGGVEQYF. CDR3 bases: TGTGCCAGCAGTTACCGGACCGGGACAGGGGGCGTCGAGCAGTACTTC. V gene TRBV6-5 combines with J gene TRBJ2-7, with 12 bases aligning to TRBD1. V dropped 2 bases and J dropped 6; count of bases not matched to a gene: 8. This CDR3 contains 16 residues. The germline CDR1 and CDR2 sequences are MNHEY and SVGAGI.

The chain uses TRBV9 and TRBJ1-1; D is perhaps TRBD1 (5 bases). The V end was cut by 4 bases, the J end by 4 bases, with 17 bases between. Germline CDR1 and CDR2: SGDLS and YYNGEE. This CDR3 has 15 residues. The chain's CDR3 is CASSPTGGFATEAFF. The CDR3 bases are TGTGCCAGCAGCCCCACTGGGGGATTTGCCACTGAAGCTTTCTTT.

This clonotype came up many times. V and J are TRBV7-8 and TRBJ1-1; no definite D call. Germline CDR1 is SGHVS and CDR2 is FQNEAQ. Trimming shortened V by 3 bases and J by 7 bases, and 9 bases separated the two germline ends. This CDR3 has 12 amino acids. DNA of the CDR3: TGTGCCAGCAGCTTGTGGGGTAGTGAAGCTTTCTTT. This sequence encodes CASSLWGSEAFF.

The chain couples TRBV15 to TRBJ2-7; D may be TRBD1 (5 bases). Trimming left V 0 bases short and J 6 bases short, with 12 bases between. The CDR3 has 14 residues. CDR1 and CDR2 from the germline V gene are LNHNV and YYDKDF (reference sequence). As DNA, the CDR3 is TGTGCCACCAGCAGAGAGCTCAGGGTGAGCGAGCAGTACTTC. Amino acids: CATSRELRVSEQYF.

This chain links TRBV12-3 or TRBV12-4 with TRBJ1-2; D possibly corresponds to TRBD1 (6 bases). This CDR3 contains 12 residues. The V end lost 7 bases, the J end lost 5 bases, and 11 bases lay between the germline ends. The CDR3 protein is CASNRARYGYTF. The CDR3, as DNA: TGTGCCAGCAACAGGGCCCGGTATGGCTACACCTTC.

Regarding this clonotype: One end of the junction varies from germline; a read error may be responsible. The genes are TRBV6-5 and TRBJ1-1; D ambiguous. CDR3 length equals 14 residues. The V gene's germline CDR1 is MNHEY and CDR2 SVGAGI. CDR3 amino acids: CASSFGQLNTEAFF. The CDR3 DNA follows: TGTGCCAGCAGTTTTGGGCAGTTGAATACTGAAGCTTTCTTT.

This clonotype came up a few times. This chain uses TRBV6-6 with TRBJ2-5; TRBD2 matches at 8 bases. The CDR3 runs to 15 residues. Trimming removed 0 bases from V and 6 bases from J; junction bases left unmatched: 6. Per germline, CDR1 MNHNY and CDR2 SVGAGI (reference sequence). The CDR3 nucleotides are TGTGCCAGCAGTTACTCGTCCTCGGGGGGGCAGACCCAGTACTTC. It codes for CASSYSSSGGQTQYF.

The sample holds a few counts of this clonotype. Its ends do not fully match the called genes, so a read error is possible. The chain employs TRBV6-5 and TRBJ1-2; TRBD1 aligns across 8 bases. In germline, CDR1 is MNHEY, CDR2 SVGAGI. The CDR3 consists of 15 residues. The CDR3 DNA is TGTGCCGGCAGTTTGTATCAGACAGGGGTATATGGCTACACCTTC. Its protein is CAGSLYQTGVYGYTF.

This clonotype was recorded a few times. The rearrangement joins TRBV6-5 to TRBJ2-1, with TRBD1 identical over 10 bases. The CDR3 length is 16 residues. V gave up 6 bases and J gave up 8 bases; unmatched junction bases: 13. Germline-derived CDR1 and CDR2 are MNHEY and SVGAGI. CDR3 sequence (DNA): TGTGCCAGCAGAAGATTCTTGGGGACAGGGGTCGATGAGCAGTTCTTC. Translation: CASRRFLGTGVDEQFF.